This T cell receptor (beta chain) stems from a study of cytomegalovirus exposure and HLA in healthy donors. Overall study results and limits: Researchers reported in a later analysis that common viral pathogens appeared linked to several top clusters.

There were likely unrecorded immune exposures, though donors were nominally healthy when sampled. PCR was performed using 60 Vbeta and 13 Jbeta primers. Original methodology: The count from a later analysis was 60 million to 85 million unique TCR beta chains, around 11 million of them shared. Repertoires were generated with immunoSEQ multiplex PCR, while TCRdb's copy carries only in-frame clones and drops some. Clone size and V and J calls were adopted from that table, with D and trimming inferred from the DNA. In the table there are roughly 110,000 clones, 60% to 80% of which are singletons. V lost 5 bases and J 2 bases, leaving 10 bases between the germline ends. The CDR3 consists of 14 residues. Germline CDR1 and CDR2: MNHEY and SMNVEV (reference sequence). As to this clone: Antigen unknown.

The material sequenced was PBMCs. The chain employs TRBV27 and TRBJ1-5; a weak D match, TRBD1 (5 bases). The origin of this receptor is a woman younger than 45 in good health and CMV-seropositive. This CDR3 reads CASSPAGGNQPQHF. The CDR3 region has the DNA TGTGCCAGCAGTCCAGCGGGGGGCAATCAGCCCCAGCATTTT.